Shown below are 25 T cell receptor beta chains from a single sample sequenced in a study of T-cell reconstitution after alpha-beta-depleted transplantation in children. Unique molecular identifiers were incorporated into the prepared TCRbeta library. Each CDR3 protein gets one entry after TCRdb re-called the PCR reads with MiXCR. This sample yields a few hundred thousand distinct CDR3 sequences, of which approximately 10% are seen a single time; about a quarter belongs to the top ten. This specimen was peripheral blood, taken 180 days after TCRalphabeta/CD19-depleted stem cell transplant. All receptors come from a male patient between 2 and 10 years old who had a stem cell transplant for chronic granulomatous disease, so the T cells may come from the graft donor.

In this sample, this clonotype turned up many times. The chain combines TRBV3-1 with TRBJ2-1, with D perhaps TRBD2 (5 bases). V shed 4 bases and J shed 7 bases, with 17 bases lying between them. Germline-derived CDR1 and CDR2 are LGHDT and YNNKEL (reference sequence). The CDR3 loop spans 15 amino acids. CDR3 sequence reads: CASSPLIERANEQFF. As DNA, the CDR3 is TGTGCCAGCAGCCCCCTGATTGAGAGGGCTAATGAGCAGTTCTTC.

This clonotype was found many times. This sequence joins TRBV5-1 and TRBJ2-7, with TRBD2 matching 9 bases. Germline V CDR1 and CDR2: SGHRS, YFSETQ. The V and J ends lost 4 bases and 2 bases, in that order; junction bases with no gene match: 4. CDR3 length: 14 residues. In nucleotides, the CDR3 is TGCGCCAGCAGCCGTAGCGGGAGAGCCTACGAGCAGTACTTC. This gives the protein CASSRSGRAYEQYF. The variable domain in full, completed from reference TRBV5-1 and TRBJ2-7, reads KAGVTQTPRYLIKTRGQQVTLSCSPISGHRSVSWYQQTPGQGLQFLFEYFSETQRNKGNFPGRFSGRQFSNSRSEMNVSTLELGDSALYLCASSRSGRAYEQYFGPGTRLTVT.

This clonotype was observed at least ten times. The rearrangement uses TRBV10-3 and TRBJ2-7; TRBD1 agrees at 10 bases. V was pared by 2 bases and J by 4 bases, with 5 bases of the junction left unmatched. The CDR3 spans 15 residues. CDR1 and CDR2 from the germline V gene are ENHRY and SYGVKD. In nucleotides, the CDR3 is TGTGCCATCAGTGAGGGGACAGGGGCTTCGTACGAGCAGTACTTC. Translating gives CAISEGTGASYEQYF.

This sequence joins TRBV5-6 and TRBJ2-1, with D hard to call. Germline V gene sequence: CDR1 SGHDT, CDR2 YYEEEE. Trimming pared 2 bases from V and 0 bases from J, leaving 15 bases between. This CDR3 is built from 17 residues. This CDR3 is CASSFLPARSSYNEQFF. The DNA of the CDR3 is TGTGCCAGCAGCTTCTTACCCGCTAGAAGCTCCTACAATGAGCAGTTCTTC.

This clonotype was recorded a few times. This chain connects TRBV18 to TRBJ1-4; D ambiguous. CDR3 length equals 15 residues. V was clipped by 0 bases and J by 7 bases, with 12 bases between them. Germline values: CDR1 KGHSH, CDR2 LQKENI. This CDR3 is CASSPPSGFGEKLFF. The CDR3 nucleotides are TGTGCCAGCTCACCACCGTCGGGTTTTGGTGAAAAACTGTTTTTT.

Many counts were recorded for this clonotype. The chain has TRBV24-1 and TRBJ2-7, with D possibly being TRBD2 (6 bases). The CDR3 has 13 amino acids. The V and J ends lost 4 bases and 3 bases respectively, with 9 bases between them. Germline V lookup: CDR1 KGHDR, CDR2 SFDVKD. CDR3 nucleotide sequence: TGTGCCACCAGTGACGGGACTTACTACGAGCAGTACTTC. Translation: CATSDGTYYEQYF.

This clonotype was recorded many times. This sequence joins TRBV7-9 and TRBJ1-4; D not certain. Trimming stripped 5 bases from V and 8 bases from J, with 9 bases between. This CDR3 comprises 12 residues. CDR1 is SEHNR, CDR2 FQNEAQ, per germline (reference sequence). Here the CDR3 DNA reads TGTGCCAGCAGCAATTTGGGGGAAAAACTGTTTTTT. It encodes CASSNLGEKLFF.

This clonotype was counted many times. V gene TRBV28 combines with J gene TRBJ1-5; 9 nucleotides match TRBD1. Germline V gives CDR1 MDHEN, CDR2 SYDVKM. The CDR3 has 15 residues. With 8 bases clipped from V and 4 bases from J, the junction kept 9 bases outside the gene matches. The chain's CDR3 is CASGPTDRGNQPQHF. The CDR3 region has the DNA TGTGCCAGCGGACCTACGGACAGGGGAAATCAGCCCCAGCATTTT.

This clonotype has ten or more counts. J is TRBJ1-1 and V is TRBV20-1; tentative D call: TRBD1 (5 bases). The CDR3 covers 13 residues. V was pared by 2 bases and J by 11 bases, with 18 bases between. Germline-derived CDR1 and CDR2 are DFQATT and SNEGSKA (reference sequence). This CDR3 reads CSARPLTALSAFF. The DNA for the CDR3 is TGCAGTGCTAGACCTCTGACAGCATTGAGCGCTTTCTTT.

The chain employs TRBV27 and TRBJ2-1; possibly TRBD1 or TRBD2 for D (5 bases each). V was shortened by 6 bases and J by 5 bases, with 14 bases between the two germline ends. The CDR3 length is 14 residues. Germline CDR1 is MNHEY and CDR2 is SMNVEV (reference sequence). CDR3: CASRPGAANNEQFF. CDR3 nucleotides: TGTGCCAGCAGACCCGGGGCGGCAAACAATGAGCAGTTCTTC.

This clonotype was picked up a small number of times. V and J are TRBV7-9 and TRBJ1-3, with D possibly being TRBD1 (5 bases). Trimming left V 1 base short and J 2 bases short, with 15 bases between. Per germline, CDR1 SEHNR and CDR2 FQNEAQ (reference sequence). CDR3 length: 17 residues. The CDR3: CASSLVAGPGAGNTIYF. CDR3 nucleotides: TGTGCCAGCAGCTTAGTTGCGGGGCCAGGCGCTGGAAACACCATATATTTT.

This clonotype was observed many times. The rearrangement links TRBV29-1 to TRBJ2-4; maybe TRBD2 (7 bases). Germline loops: CDR1 SQVTM, CDR2 ANQGSEA. V was trimmed by 4 bases and J by 9 bases, leaving 13 bases between them. The CDR3 length is 12 residues. CDR3 nucleotide sequence: TGCAGCGTTGGGGGGGGCCAGGGCATTCAGTACTTC. Residues: CSVGGGQGIQYF.

There are many counts of this clonotype. The chain employs TRBV12-3 or TRBV12-4 and TRBJ2-2; 14 nucleotides match TRBD2. This CDR3 spans 18 amino acids. The V gene end was trimmed by 7 bases and the J gene end by 1 base; junction bases not matched to a gene: 8. For the CDR3, the DNA is TGTGCCAGCATCATGGGACTAGCGGGAGTCCAGAACACCGGGGAGCTGTTTTTT. This gives the protein CASIMGLAGVQNTGELFF.

This clonotype has a single count. Here the CDR3 DNA reads TGCGCCAGCAGCGCGGTCCAGGGCTACAATGAGCAGTTCTTC. This gives the protein CASSAVQGYNEQFF. The genes are TRBV5-1 and TRBJ2-1; a weak D match, TRBD1 (5 bases). The CDR3 is 14 residues long. Germline-derived CDR1 and CDR2 are SGHRS and YFSETQ. The V end was cut by 4 bases, the J end by 3 bases, with 11 bases between.

This clonotype has at least ten counts. The rearrangement links TRBV5-1 to TRBJ1-2; D is possibly TRBD1 (6 bases). CDR3 length: 13 residues. The germline V gene has CDR1 SGHRS and CDR2 YFSETQ. Trimming pared 5 bases from V and 4 bases from J, leaving 12 bases between. CDR3 sequence: CASSQGGVYGYTF. The CDR3 nucleotides are TGCGCCAGCAGTCAAGGGGGGGTCTATGGCTACACCTTC.

This clonotype was observed a handful of times. The V and J genes are TRBV18 and TRBJ2-3; D unresolved. From germline, CDR1 is KGHSH and CDR2 LQKENI. Trimming took off 2 bases at V and 3 bases at J, with 12 bases between the two ends. The CDR3 has 15 residues. The CDR3 region is CASSPRPYGTDTQYF. Written as DNA, the CDR3 is TGTGCCAGCTCACCAAGGCCCTATGGAACAGATACGCAGTATTTT. Full variable domain (rest looked up from reference TRBV18 and TRBJ2-3): NAGVMQNPRHLVRRRGQEARLRCSPMKGHSHVYWYRQLPEEGLKFMVYLQKENIIDESGMPKERFSAEFPKEGPSILRIQQVVRGDSAAYFCASSPRPYGTDTQYFGPGTRLTVL.

The sample holds many counts of this clonotype. The rearrangement links TRBV7-6 to TRBJ2-1; weak D call: TRBD1 (6 bases). Germline V gene sequence: CDR1 SGHVS, CDR2 FNYEAQ. The CDR3 has 16 amino acids. Trimming removed 3 bases from V and 2 bases from J, with 14 bases in between. The CDR3 loop reads CASSLDSAFPYNEQFF. CDR3 in DNA: TGTGCCAGCAGCTTGGACAGCGCATTTCCCTACAATGAGCAGTTCTTC.

This clonotype appeared once. Since a much larger clone is just one base distant, this may be a read error. This chain links TRBV7-2 with TRBJ2-5; the match to TRBD2 covers 7 bases. The CDR3 covers 17 residues. Germline loops: CDR1 SGHTA, CDR2 FQGNSA. The CDR3 sequence is CASSLVALATIQETHYF. The CDR3 DNA reads TGTGCCAGCAGCTTAGTGGCACTAGCGACCATCCAAGAGACCCATTACTTC.

This clonotype was counted many times. The CDR3 is CASEAGTGYNTQYF. The CDR3 DNA follows: TGCGCCAGCGAGGCCGGGACGGGTTACAATACGCAGTATTTT. The chain links TRBV5-1 to TRBJ2-3; D possibly uses TRBD1 or TRBD2 (5 bases each). Trimming shortened V by 7 bases and J by 7 bases, and 19 bases separated the two germline ends. This CDR3 spans 14 amino acids. Looked up from germline, CDR1 is SGHRS and CDR2 is YFSETQ.

This clonotype appeared once. This clone may be a read error of a much larger clone one base away. V usage is TRBV28 and J usage is TRBJ2-1; weak D call: TRBD2 (6 bases). V lost 3 bases and J lost 8, with 8 bases in between. This CDR3 spans 12 amino acids. Germline V gene data show CDR1 as MDHEN and CDR2 as SYDVKM. The CDR3 DNA reads as TGTGCCAGCAGTTTCAAGCGGGATGAGCAGTTCTTC. This encodes CASSFKRDEQFF.

This clonotype was seen repeatedly, ten times or more. The V call is TRBV4-2, the J call TRBJ2-7; 14 nucleotides match TRBD2. J lost 6 bases, V lost 0 bases, and 7 bases had no gene match. CDR1 and CDR2 (germline): LGHNA, YNFKEQ. The CDR3 has 17 residues. The CDR3 loop reads CASSQDETSGRVGEQYF. The CDR3 DNA sequence: TGTGCCAGCAGCCAAGATGAGACTAGCGGGAGGGTTGGCGAGCAGTACTTC.

The rearrangement joins TRBV4-2 to TRBJ2-1; D uncertain. Trimming took off 1 base at V and 7 bases at J, with 5 bases between the two ends. The CDR3 extends over 12 amino acids. In germline, CDR1 is LGHNA, CDR2 YNFKEQ. The chain's CDR3 is CASSQVVNEQFF. The CDR3 nucleotides read TGTGCCAGCAGCCAAGTTGTGAATGAGCAGTTCTTC.

This clonotype was counted ten times or more. The chain uses TRBV5-6 and TRBJ2-7; D is undetermined. Per the germline V gene, CDR1 is SGHDT and CDR2 is YYEEEE. Trimming left V 0 bases short and J 3 bases short, with 7 bases between. The CDR3 extends over 13 amino acids. CDR3 DNA sequence: TGTGCCAGCAGCTTGGCGGCCGTCTACGAGCAGTACTTC. Translated: CASSLAAVYEQYF.

This chain joins TRBV4-2 and TRBJ2-5; 13 nucleotides align to TRBD2. The junction had 12 bases not matched to a gene; V was cut back by 8 bases and J by 0 bases. This CDR3 spans 18 amino acids. Looked up from germline, CDR1 is LGHNA and CDR2 is YNFKEQ. CDR3 DNA sequence: TGTGCCAGCGGCCGTAGGACTAGCGGGAGAGGGTACCAAGAGACCCAGTACTTC. Translation: CASGRRTSGRGYQETQYF.

This clonotype was observed many times. The chain has TRBV27 and TRBJ2-6; D may be TRBD1 or TRBD2 (6 bases each). Trimming left V 0 bases short and J 0 bases short, with 12 bases between. The length of the CDR3 is 18 residues. Looked up from germline, CDR1 is MNHEY and CDR2 is SMNVEV (reference sequence). The CDR3 loop is CASSLSGGAVSGANVLTF. The CDR3 region has the DNA TGTGCCAGCAGTTTATCGGGGGGCGCCGTCTCTGGGGCCAACGTCCTGACTTTC. Combining the CDR3 with reference TRBV27 and TRBJ2-6 gives the whole variable domain EAQVTQNPRYLITVTGKKLTVTCSQNMNHEYMSWYRQDPGLGLRQIYYSMNVEVTDKGDVPEGYKVSRKEKRNFPLILESPSPNQTSLYFCASSLSGGAVSGANVLTFGAGSRLTVL.